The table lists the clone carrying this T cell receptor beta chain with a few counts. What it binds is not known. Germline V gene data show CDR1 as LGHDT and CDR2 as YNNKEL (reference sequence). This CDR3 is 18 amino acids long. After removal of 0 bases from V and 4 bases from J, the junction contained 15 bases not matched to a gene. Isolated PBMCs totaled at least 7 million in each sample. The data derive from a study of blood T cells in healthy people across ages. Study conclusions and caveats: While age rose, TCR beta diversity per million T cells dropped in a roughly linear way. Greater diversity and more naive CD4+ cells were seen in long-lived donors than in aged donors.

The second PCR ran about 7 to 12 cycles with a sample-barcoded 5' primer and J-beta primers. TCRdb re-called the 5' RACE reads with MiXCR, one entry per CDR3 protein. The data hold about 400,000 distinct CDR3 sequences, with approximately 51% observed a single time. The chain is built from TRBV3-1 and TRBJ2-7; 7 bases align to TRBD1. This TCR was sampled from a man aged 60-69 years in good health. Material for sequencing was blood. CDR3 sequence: CASSQERQGIGRTYEQYF. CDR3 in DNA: TGTGCCAGCAGCCAAGAGAGACAGGGCATAGGTCGGACTTACGAGCAGTACTTC.